The entry that follows covers one T cell receptor (beta chain) sequence. The antigen remains undetermined. This sample was included in a study of beta chain features in type 1 diabetes. Study-level background: All samples combined gave roughly 100,000,000 sorted cells for examination.

CD45RO/CCR7/CD25/CD127/CD95/CD27 sorting isolated CD4+ naive, central memory, regulatory and stem cell-like memory cells. Trimming stripped 3 bases from V and 5 bases from J, with 4 bases between. The CDR3 sequence is 11 residues long. Germline V gene lookup returns CDR1 SNHLY and CDR2 FYNNEI. Overall study findings and caveats: Naive, central memory and Treg TCRB repertoires appeared more alike in patients than in healthy donors.

Expressed TCRB transcripts got sequenced, as all isolated RNA was reverse transcribed. The assay was immunoSEQ multiplex PCR, and TCRdb's table has in-frame clones only and misses some. The table includes about 150,000 clones, over 8.5% detected once. This TCR was recovered from a man younger than 35 in good health. Source material: central memory CD4+ T cells from blood. The chain links TRBV2 to TRBJ1-2; D is uncertain. Written as DNA, the CDR3 is TGTGCCAGCAGTGACGGGTATGGCTACACCTTC. Protein product: CASSDGYGYTF.